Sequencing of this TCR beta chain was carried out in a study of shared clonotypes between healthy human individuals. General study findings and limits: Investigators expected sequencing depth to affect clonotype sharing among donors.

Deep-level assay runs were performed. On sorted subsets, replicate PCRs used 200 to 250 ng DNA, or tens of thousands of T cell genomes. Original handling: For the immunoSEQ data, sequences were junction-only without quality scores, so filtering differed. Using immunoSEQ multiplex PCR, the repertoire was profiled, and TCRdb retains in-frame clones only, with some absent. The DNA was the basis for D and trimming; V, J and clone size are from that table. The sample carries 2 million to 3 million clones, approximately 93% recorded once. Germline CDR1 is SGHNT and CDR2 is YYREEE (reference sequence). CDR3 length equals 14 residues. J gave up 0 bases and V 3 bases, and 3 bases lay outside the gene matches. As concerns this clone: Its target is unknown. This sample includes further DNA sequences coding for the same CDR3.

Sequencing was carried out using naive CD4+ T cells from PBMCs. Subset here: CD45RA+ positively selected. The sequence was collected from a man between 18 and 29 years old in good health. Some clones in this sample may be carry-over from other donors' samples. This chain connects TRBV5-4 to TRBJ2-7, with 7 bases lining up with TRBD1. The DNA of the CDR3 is TGTGCCAGCAGCTCGGGACAGAACTCCTACGAGCAGTACTTC. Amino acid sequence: CASSSGQNSYEQYF. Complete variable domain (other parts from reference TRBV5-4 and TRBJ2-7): ETGVTQSPTHLIKTRGQQVTLRCSSQSGHNTVSWYQQALGQGPQFIFQYYREEENGRGNFPPRFSGLQFPNYSSELNVNALELDDSALYLCASSSGQNSYEQYFGPGTRLTVT.